One sample yielded the 28 T cell receptor beta chains listed below, sequenced in a study of identical twins. One entry per CDR3 protein, called by TCRdb with MiXCR from the 5' RACE reads. The data hold about 1.7 million distinct CDR3 sequences, with under 35% observed a single time. What was sequenced was cord blood. Source of these receptors: a newborn girl in good health.

This chain joins TRBV30 and TRBJ2-3; D uncertain. The CDR3 length is 11 residues. Trimming pared 2 bases from V and 10 bases from J, leaving 10 bases between. The germline gives CDR1 GTSNPN, CDR2 SVGIG (reference sequence). The CDR3, as DNA: TGTGCCTGGAGTAGTATCTCGCCGCAGTATTTT. Translated: CAWSSISPQYF.

The chain recombines TRBV19 with TRBJ1-5; perhaps TRBD1 as D (5 bases). The V gene's germline CDR1 is LNHDA and CDR2 SQIVND (reference sequence). Trimming removed 6 bases from V and 0 bases from J, with 12 bases in between. This CDR3 is built from 15 residues. The CDR3, as DNA: TGTGCCAGTAGATATTCGGGGGATAGCAATCAGCCCCAGCATTTT. Its protein product is CASRYSGDSNQPQHF. Filled out from reference TRBV19 and TRBJ1-5, the complete variable domain reads DGGITQSPKYLFRKEGQNVTLSCEQNLNHDAMYWYRQDPGQGLRLIYYSQIVNDFQKGDIAEGYSVSREKKESFPLTVTSAQKNPTAFYLCASRYSGDSNQPQHFGDGTRLSIL.

The chain carries TRBV28 and TRBJ1-5, with 9 bases matching TRBD1. CDR3 length: 16 residues. The ends lost 4 bases at V and 7 bases at J; junction bases unmatched: 11. Per germline, CDR1 MDHEN and CDR2 SYDVKM. The CDR3 loop reads CASSSWGTGQGQPQHF. The CDR3 nucleotides are TGTGCCAGCAGTTCCTGGGGGACAGGGCAAGGACAGCCCCAGCATTTT.

This clonotype was counted a few times. The chain is built from TRBV20-1 and TRBJ1-2; D gene unclear. Trimming pared 3 bases from V and 6 bases from J, leaving 17 bases between. The germline CDR1 and CDR2 sequences are DFQATT and SNEGSKA (reference sequence). The length of the CDR3 is 14 residues. DNA of the CDR3: TGCAGTGCTAGTTGGCTCCCCCCCAGCGATGGCTACACCTTC. It yields the protein CSASWLPPSDGYTF.

In its sample, this clonotype was seen many times. The genes are TRBV29-1 and TRBJ1-2; D not certain. V was trimmed by 3 bases and J by 2 bases, leaving 4 bases between them. The CDR3 sequence is 11 residues long. Germline assignment: CDR1 SQVTM and CDR2 ANQGSEA. CDR3 amino acids: CSVDKNYGYTF. The CDR3 DNA reads TGCAGCGTTGACAAAAACTATGGCTACACCTTC.

The J gene is TRBJ2-4, the V gene TRBV2; 7 nucleotides match TRBD1. The DNA end is more similar to TRBJ2-7, so the J call may be wrong. Per germline, CDR1 SNHLY and CDR2 FYNNEI. The CDR3 has 13 amino acids. CDR3 in amino acids: CASSAGQKYEQYF. Written as DNA, the CDR3 is TGTGCCAGCAGTGCGGGACAGAAATACGAGCAGTACTTC.

The gene calls are TRBV24-1 and TRBJ1-2; no clear D gene. The CDR3 totals 17 residues. Per germline, CDR1 KGHDR and CDR2 SFDVKD. Trimming left V 3 bases short and J 3 bases short, with 19 bases between. The CDR3 nucleotides read TGTGCCACCAGTGATCGAATAGTGACGAGGGTCGACTATGGCTACACCTTC. It encodes CATSDRIVTRVDYGYTF.

This clonotype has a single count. A read error may produce the germline difference seen at one junction end. The V call is TRBV27, the J call TRBJ1-2, with 10 positions matching TRBD1. CDR1 MNHEY and CDR2 SMNVEV come from the germline V gene (reference sequence). This CDR3 region has 15 residues. The chain's CDR3 is CASSPLDRGYYGCTF. The CDR3 DNA follows: TGTGCCAGCAGTCCGCTGGACAGGGGGTACTATGGCTGCACCTTC.

This chain joins TRBV27 and TRBJ1-2; a weak D match, TRBD1 (5 bases). Germline assignment: CDR1 MNHEY and CDR2 SMNVEV (reference sequence). This CDR3 has 13 residues. Trimming took off 5 bases at V and 8 bases at J, with 15 bases between the two ends. CDR3 coding DNA: TGTGCCAGCAGTGCTACCGGGACCACGGGCTACACCTTC. This codes for CASSATGTTGYTF.

This clonotype was observed a few times. The V and J genes are TRBV4-2 and TRBJ2-3; 12 nucleotides match TRBD2. V lost 1 base and J lost 2; bases outside the gene matches: 4. CDR1 LGHNA and CDR2 YNFKEQ come from the germline V gene. The CDR3 contains 17 residues. The CDR3 loop reads CASSQGTSGVFTDTQYF. The CDR3 DNA reads TGTGCCAGCAGCCAAGGGACTAGCGGGGTTTTCACAGATACGCAGTATTTT.

This sequence joins TRBV5-1 and TRBJ2-1; D uncertain. The CDR3 is 13 residues long. Germline V CDR1 and CDR2: SGHRS, YFSETQ. Between the trimmed V and J ends, which lost 2 bases and 6 bases, there was a span of 9 bases. The CDR3 here is CASSLSYFNEQFF. The DNA of the CDR3 is TGCGCCAGCAGCTTAAGCTACTTCAATGAGCAGTTCTTC. Drawing the rest from reference TRBV5-1 and TRBJ2-1, the complete variable domain is KAGVTQTPRYLIKTRGQQVTLSCSPISGHRSVSWYQQTPGQGLQFLFEYFSETQRNKGNFPGRFSGRQFSNSRSEMNVSTLELGDSALYLCASSLSYFNEQFFGPGTRLTVL.

The rearrangement joins TRBV20-1 to TRBJ2-3; TRBD2 is a possible D gene (5 bases). Germline V lookup: CDR1 DFQATT, CDR2 SNEGSKA (reference sequence). With 0 bases removed from V and 2 bases from J, the gap between germline ends came to 9 bases. This CDR3 spans 14 amino acids. The CDR3 here is CSARDVTNTDTQYF. For the CDR3, the DNA is TGCAGTGCTAGAGATGTGACTAACACAGATACGCAGTATTTT.

The chain's CDR3 is CSARPVLAPYTDTQYF. The CDR3 nucleotides are TGCAGTGCTAGACCCGTACTAGCGCCGTACACAGATACGCAGTATTTT. The chain is built from TRBV20-1 and TRBJ2-3; the match to TRBD2 covers 7 bases. Losses at the gene ends were 2 bases for V and 2 bases for J; bases not matched to a gene: 10. The CDR3 has 16 amino acids. Germline V gene data show CDR1 as DFQATT and CDR2 as SNEGSKA (reference sequence).

The rearrangement uses TRBV28 and TRBJ2-1; 14 bases align to TRBD2. The CDR3 consists of 17 residues. Germline V gene lookup returns CDR1 MDHEN and CDR2 SYDVKM. J gave up 8 bases and V 3 bases, and 9 bases lay outside the gene matches. The CDR3 region is CASSFSPGLAGADEQFF. The CDR3 coding sequence is TGTGCCAGCAGTTTTTCCCCGGGACTAGCGGGAGCGGATGAGCAGTTCTTC. The full variable domain, in which reference TRBV28 and TRBJ2-1 provide the parts outside the CDR3, is DVKVTQSSRYLVKRTGEKVFLECVQDMDHENMFWYRQDPGLGLRLIYFSYDVKMKEKGDIPEGYSVSREKKERFSLILESASTNQTSMYLCASSFSPGLAGADEQFFGPGTRLTVL.

The chain employs TRBV23-1 and TRBJ2-3, with 7 positions matching TRBD2. TRBV23-1 is marked as an open reading frame, function uncertain. This CDR3 has 12 amino acids. Losses at the gene ends were 11 bases for V and 2 bases for J; bases not matched to a gene: 4. The CDR3 region is CAGAGYTDTQYF. The CDR3, as DNA: TGCGCCGGAGCGGGGTACACAGATACGCAGTATTTT.

This sequence joins TRBV2 and TRBJ2-3; D remains unclear. The germline CDR1 and CDR2 sequences are SNHLY and FYNNEI. V was clipped by 0 bases and J by 1 base, with 11 bases between them. There are 16 residues in the CDR3. The CDR3 bases are TGTGCCAGCAGTGAAGCGCTTCGGACCCGCACAGATACGCAGTATTTT. Amino acid sequence: CASSEALRTRTDTQYF. The full variable domain, in which reference TRBV2 and TRBJ2-3 provide the parts outside the CDR3, is EPEVTQTPSHQVTQMGQEVILRCVPISNHLYFYWYRQILGQKVEFLVSFYNNEISEKSEIFDDQFSVERPDGSNFTLKIRSTKLEDSAMYFCASSEALRTRTDTQYFGPGTRLTVL.

This clonotype was picked up a small number of times. The gene calls are TRBV6-2 or TRBV6-3 and TRBJ2-1; D remains unclear. Germline V lookup: CDR1 MNHEY, CDR2 SVGEGT. CDR3 size: 14 residues. V gave up 0 bases and J gave up 0 bases, with 3 bases separating them. The CDR3 loop reads CASSYSPSYNEQFF. For the CDR3, the DNA is TGTGCCAGCAGTTACTCGCCCTCCTACAATGAGCAGTTCTTC.

This clonotype came up many times. The V and J genes are TRBV6-5 and TRBJ2-7; D is unresolved. The CDR3 extends over 13 amino acids. The germline CDR1 and CDR2 sequences are MNHEY and SVGAGI. V was shortened by 2 bases and J by 1 base, with 6 bases between the two germline ends. CDR3 DNA: TGTGCCAGCAGTTACGGGGATTCCTACGAGCAGTACTTC. Protein: CASSYGDSYEQYF.

This rearrangement joins TRBV18 to TRBJ1-2; D is ambiguous. The germline V gene has CDR1 KGHSH and CDR2 LQKENI. The V and J ends lost 2 bases and 7 bases respectively, with 11 bases between them. The CDR3 contains 13 residues. The DNA for the CDR3 is TGTGCCAGCTCACCAATTAGGACGCGTGGCTACACCTTC. It translates to CASSPIRTRGYTF.

Details on this clonotype: Relative to the germline gene, one junction end is altered; a read error may explain this. The V call is TRBV6-2 or TRBV6-3, the J call TRBJ2-3; D is uncertain. The CDR3 has 16 amino acids. Germline lookup yields CDR1 MNHEY and CDR2 SVGEGT. The CDR3 DNA reads as TGTACCAGCAGTTACACTACGATCAGCGCCGAAGATACGCAGTATTTT. This codes for CTSSYTTISAEDTQYF.

The gene calls are TRBV27 and TRBJ2-1; TRBD2 is a possible D gene (5 bases). This CDR3 is 16 amino acids long. V gave up 7 bases and J gave up 0 bases, with 16 bases separating them. Germline CDR1 and CDR2: MNHEY and SMNVEV (reference sequence). CDR3 region: CASTSFRGSSYNEQFF. CDR3 nucleotide sequence: TGTGCCAGCACCTCCTTTCGTGGGAGCTCCTACAATGAGCAGTTCTTC.

The chain uses TRBV5-1 and TRBJ2-3; 10 bases are shared with TRBD2. CDR1 is SGHRS and CDR2 is YFSETQ in the germline V gene. The CDR3 length is 16 residues. With V trimmed by 5 bases and J by 6 bases, 12 bases remained unmatched. The CDR3 DNA follows: TGCGCCAGCAGTTTGACCAGCGGGGGGGCTAGGGATACGCAGTATTTT. Its protein product is CASSLTSGGARDTQYF.

This clonotype was counted only a few times. The V call is TRBV4-2, the J call TRBJ2-3; 9 nucleotides agree with TRBD2. The germline gives CDR1 LGHNA, CDR2 YNFKEQ. Unmatched junction bases numbered 15, after V lost 0 bases and J lost 5 bases. The CDR3 has 19 residues. CDR3 in amino acids: CASSQDRRPAGGPGDTQYF. The CDR3 region has the DNA TGTGCCAGCAGCCAAGATCGGCGCCCAGCGGGGGGACCCGGAGATACGCAGTATTTT.

The V call is TRBV20-1, the J call TRBJ1-4; possibly TRBD1 for D (5 bases). This CDR3 contains 12 residues. V was cut by 7 bases and J by 5 bases, with 11 bases left in between. Germline V gene data show CDR1 as DFQATT and CDR2 as SNEGSKA (reference sequence). The CDR3 spells CSVRDLNEKLFF. CDR3 bases: TGCAGTGTTCGGGACCTGAATGAAAAACTGTTTTTT.

This chain uses TRBV15 with TRBJ2-5, with 7 bases identical to TRBD1. The length of the CDR3 is 15 residues. Trimming took 4 bases from V and 11 from J; bases not matched to a gene: 16. Germline CDR1 is LNHNV and CDR2 is YYDKDF (reference sequence). The chain's CDR3 is CATSTYRGSYNEQYF. CDR3 DNA: TGTGCCACCAGCACGTACAGGGGCTCCTACAATGAGCAGTACTTC.

The chain employs TRBV29-1 and TRBJ1-3; no clear D. V dropped 6 bases and J dropped 1 base, with 7 bases sitting between them. Germline V lookup: CDR1 SQVTM, CDR2 ANQGSEA. The CDR3 extends over 12 amino acids. CDR3 nucleotides: TGCAGCGTCCCCGCATCTGGAAACACCATATATTTT. Encoded protein: CSVPASGNTIYF. The entire variable domain, with the rest obtained from reference TRBV29-1 and TRBJ1-3, is as follows: SAVISQKPSRDICQRGTSLTIQCQVDSQVTMMFWYRQQPGQSLTLIATANQGSEATYESGFVIDKFPISRPNLTFSTLTVSNMSPEDSSIYLCSVPASGNTIYFGEGSWLTVV.

The table lists this clonotype with many counts. This sequence joins TRBV10-2 and TRBJ2-7, with TRBD2 matching over 8 bases. In germline, CDR1 is WSHSY, CDR2 SAAADI. V shed 4 bases and J 3 bases; nucleotides not matched to a gene: 5. CDR3 length: 14 residues. This chain's CDR3 is CASSGTSQNYEQYF. The CDR3, as DNA: TGCGCCAGCAGTGGGACTAGCCAAAACTACGAGCAGTACTTC.

J is TRBJ2-7 and V is TRBV27; 9 positions agree with TRBD1. V trimming: 5 bases; J trimming: 4 bases; junction bases outside the gene matches: 9. The V gene's germline CDR1 is MNHEY and CDR2 SMNVEV (reference sequence). The CDR3 runs 15 residues. CDR3 DNA sequence: TGTGCCAGCAGTCCCGGGACAGGGTTAGGGTACGAGCAGTACTTC. This sequence encodes CASSPGTGLGYEQYF.